The 27 T cell receptor beta chains below come from one sample, sequenced in a study of T cell responses to AZD1222 COVID-19 vaccine. Profiling relied on immunoSEQ multiplex PCR, and the TCRdb table lists in-frame clones only, not all of them. The sample holds about 120,000 clones, more than 85% seen once. Sequenced here: peripheral blood, sampled on day 0 of AZD1222 vaccination. The receptors were sampled from an adult in good health.

The chain combines TRBV6-5 with TRBJ1-2, with a tentative D call TRBD1 (5 bases). Trimming cost V 6 bases and J 8 bases, with 22 bases left between them. CDR1 is MNHEY, CDR2 SVGAGI, per germline. The CDR3 contains 15 residues. The chain's CDR3 is CASRPMTVLGRGYTF. CDR3 DNA: TGTGCCAGCAGGCCCATGACAGTCTTGGGACGGGGCTACACCTTC.

The chain recombines TRBV18 with TRBJ1-1; D is uncertain. CDR1 is KGHSH and CDR2 is LQKENI in the germline V gene. The CDR3 is 15 amino acids. V lost 4 bases, J lost 1 base, and 13 bases lay in between. The CDR3: CASSRLGRPNTEAFF. For the CDR3, the DNA is TGTGCCAGCTCACGGCTCGGAAGACCGAACACTGAAGCTTTCTTT.

This rearrangement joins TRBV7-9 to TRBJ1-3, with D possibly matching TRBD1 (6 bases). Looked up from germline, CDR1 is SEHNR and CDR2 is FQNEAQ (reference sequence). V was clipped by 5 bases and J by 0 bases, with 17 bases between them. The CDR3 has 17 residues. This CDR3 reads CASSPPGGPPSGNTIYF. The CDR3 region has the DNA TGTGCCAGCAGCCCCCCGGGGGGGCCCCCCTCTGGAAACACCATATATTTT.

This sequence joins TRBV18 and TRBJ2-7; D is possibly TRBD2 (7 bases). Trimming took off 2 bases at V and 8 bases at J, with 10 bases between the two ends. There are 12 residues in the CDR3. The germline CDR1 and CDR2 sequences are KGHSH and LQKENI. CDR3 DNA: TGTGCCAGCTCACCATACGGGGGGCAGCAGTACTTC. Its translation: CASSPYGGQQYF.

This chain joins TRBV19 and TRBJ2-1; D possibly corresponds to TRBD1 (6 bases). Germline V gene sequence: CDR1 LNHDA, CDR2 SQIVND (reference sequence). This CDR3 region has 15 residues. V was clipped by 3 bases and J by 4 bases, with 13 bases between them. CDR3 sequence: CASSIDLDSYNEQFF. The DNA for the CDR3 is TGTGCCAGTAGTATCGATCTGGACAGTTACAATGAGCAGTTCTTC.

The chain links TRBV28 to TRBJ1-1; no definite D call. V was clipped by 1 base and J by 3 bases, with 9 bases between them. This CDR3 region has 14 residues. Germline lookup yields CDR1 MDHEN and CDR2 SYDVKM. Here the CDR3 DNA reads TGTGCCAGCAGTTTATTGGGAGAGGACACTGAAGCTTTCTTT. It is translated as CASSLLGEDTEAFF.

V gene TRBV7-8 combines with J gene TRBJ2-3; D not certain. The CDR3 is made up of 16 amino acids. Trimming took off 3 bases at V and 0 bases at J, with 13 bases between the two ends. Germline V gene lookup returns CDR1 SGHVS and CDR2 FQNEAQ. CDR3 region: CASSFRTGYSTDTQYF. The CDR3 DNA follows: TGTGCCAGCAGCTTTAGAACGGGCTATAGCACAGATACGCAGTATTTT.

The chain joins TRBV12-3 or TRBV12-4 to TRBJ2-3; D is unresolved. V lost 4 bases, J lost 3 bases, and 8 bases lay in between. This CDR3 region has 13 residues. CDR3 coding DNA: TGTGCCAGCAGTTCCCCCATTACAGATACGCAGTATTTT. Translating gives CASSSPITDTQYF.

The chain carries TRBV27 and TRBJ1-6, with a weak D call TRBD1 (5 bases). The CDR3 runs 14 residues. Germline values: CDR1 MNHEY, CDR2 SMNVEV (reference sequence). V lost 2 bases and J 7 bases, leaving 9 bases between the germline ends. This CDR3 is CASSLRGLNSPLHF. The CDR3 DNA reads as TGTGCCAGCAGTTTACGGGGCCTAAATTCACCCCTCCACTTT.

The V call is TRBV11-2, the J call TRBJ1-3; D ambiguous. V gave up 2 bases and J gave up 4 bases, with 6 bases separating them. The germline gives CDR1 SGHAT, CDR2 FQNNGV. The CDR3 has 13 residues. For the CDR3, the DNA is TGTGCCAGCAGCTTACACCTAGGAAACACCATATATTTT. This sequence encodes CASSLHLGNTIYF.

This rearrangement joins TRBV28 to TRBJ1-2; D is uncertain. CDR1 and CDR2 (germline): MDHEN, SYDVKM. This CDR3 has 12 amino acids. V was cut by 9 bases and J by 4 bases, with 12 bases left in between. The CDR3 sequence: CASQDGVYGYTF. Written as DNA, the CDR3 is TGTGCCAGTCAGGATGGGGTCTATGGCTACACCTTC.

This chain uses TRBV7-8 with TRBJ2-1, with D perhaps matching TRBD2 (5 bases). This CDR3 comprises 15 residues. V was pared by 1 base and J by 3 bases, with 10 bases between. Germline CDR1 is SGHVS and CDR2 is FQNEAQ. The CDR3 nucleotides read TGTGCCAGCAGCTTAGAACTAGTGGGCTACAATGAGCAGTTCTTC. Residues: CASSLELVGYNEQFF.

The chain links TRBV28 to TRBJ1-6; 8 bases are shared with TRBD1. The CDR3 contains 19 residues. Germline trimming cut 5 bases from V and 9 bases from J; bases unmatched to any gene: 21. Germline-derived CDR1 and CDR2 are MDHEN and SYDVKM. The CDR3 DNA follows: TGTGCCAGCAGTCAAACCGCTTATACAGGGGGGAGGGGTTCTTCACCCCTCCACTTT. Protein: CASSQTAYTGGRGSSPLHF.

The rearrangement links TRBV27 to TRBJ1-6; the D is unclear. The CDR3 sequence is 15 residues long. The V gene lost 4 bases and the J gene lost 7 bases, with 14 bases spanning the gap. Germline CDR1 is MNHEY and CDR2 is SMNVEV (reference sequence). The CDR3 sequence: CASSWAGRSNSPLHF. The CDR3 DNA reads as TGTGCCAGCAGTTGGGCGGGGAGGTCAAATTCACCCCTCCACTTT.

The table lists this clone with a few counts. The V and J genes are TRBV30 and TRBJ2-3, with 7 bases lining up with TRBD1. The V segment lost 1 base and the J segment 0 bases; nucleotides outside the gene matches: 4. This CDR3 has 15 residues. Germline CDR1 reads GTSNPN; CDR2 reads SVGIG (reference sequence). CDR3 sequence (DNA): TGTGCCTGGAGTGCGACAGGGCTTAGCACAGATACGCAGTATTTT. Its protein is CAWSATGLSTDTQYF.

The genes are TRBV6-6 and TRBJ2-7; D call uncertain. The CDR3 contains 11 residues. V lost 1 base and J lost 5, with 3 bases in between. The germline V gene encodes CDR1 MNHNY and CDR2 SVGAGI (reference sequence). This CDR3 reads CASSYLNEQYF. The CDR3, as DNA: TGTGCCAGCAGTTACTTGAACGAGCAGTACTTC.

This rearrangement joins TRBV30 to TRBJ2-2; D is possibly TRBD2 (6 bases). The CDR3 totals 16 residues. Trimming pared 0 bases from V and 2 bases from J, leaving 13 bases between. Germline CDR1 is GTSNPN and CDR2 is SVGIG (reference sequence). CDR3: CAWSVLEGPNTGELFF. The DNA for the CDR3 is TGTGCCTGGAGTGTACTGGAGGGCCCCAACACCGGGGAGCTGTTTTTT.

The gene calls are TRBV3-1 (or the pseudogene TRBV3-2) and TRBJ2-1; D unresolved. The CDR3 sequence is 15 residues long. CDR1 and CDR2 (germline): LGHDT, YNNKEL (reference sequence). Trimming pared 0 bases from V and 2 bases from J, leaving 8 bases between. The CDR3 DNA follows: TGTGCCAGCAGCCAAGAACTCCAGCCCTACAATGAGCAGTTCTTC. Its translation: CASSQELQPYNEQFF.

The chain uses TRBV5-1 and TRBJ2-5; D might be TRBD2 (5 bases). The V and J ends lost 0 bases and 1 base respectively, with 10 bases between them. Germline V lookup: CDR1 SGHRS, CDR2 YFSETQ. This CDR3 has 15 residues. CDR3 sequence: CASSLVGSAQETQYF. DNA for the CDR3: TGCGCCAGCAGCTTGGTTGGTAGCGCCCAAGAGACCCAGTACTTC.

This sequence joins TRBV2 and TRBJ2-3; 8 bases align to TRBD2. CDR1 and CDR2 from the germline V gene are SNHLY and FYNNEI. V shed 4 bases, J shed 3 bases, and the junction held 9 bases outside the gene matches. CDR3 size: 16 residues. The CDR3 DNA follows: TGTGCCAGCAGTGCCCTACTAGCGGAGATAACAGATACGCAGTATTTT. Residues: CASSALLAEITDTQYF. The full variable domain, with the rest looked up from reference TRBV2 and TRBJ2-3, is EPEVTQTPSHQVTQMGQEVILRCVPISNHLYFYWYRQILGQKVEFLVSFYNNEISEKSEIFDDQFSVERPDGSNFTLKIRSTKLEDSAMYFCASSALLAEITDTQYFGPGTRLTVL.

The gene calls are TRBV27 and TRBJ2-7; D might be TRBD1 (6 bases). The germline V gene has CDR1 MNHEY and CDR2 SMNVEV (reference sequence). V lost 6 bases to trimming and J lost 0 bases, with 9 bases between them. The CDR3 consists of 13 residues. This CDR3 is CASSRTVSYEQYF. CDR3 coding DNA: TGTGCCAGCAGCCGGACAGTCTCCTACGAGCAGTACTTC.

The chain recombines TRBV10-2 with TRBJ2-3; no reliable D call. The germline CDR1 and CDR2 sequences are WSHSY and SAAADI. V was pared by 6 bases and J by 3 bases, with 22 bases between. CDR3 length: 17 residues. CDR3 nucleotide sequence: TGCGCCAGCAGCGAACCAACCGGACGGCATGGGACAGATACGCAGTATTTT. Translation gives CASSEPTGRHGTDTQYF.

The rearrangement uses TRBV20-1 and TRBJ2-3; D gene ambiguous. Germline CDR1 DFQATT, CDR2 SNEGSKA (reference sequence). Trimming pared 5 bases from V and 0 bases from J, leaving 12 bases between. This CDR3 spans 14 amino acids. The CDR3 is CSARGDFSTDTQYF. CDR3 sequence (DNA): TGCAGTGCTCGTGGTGACTTCAGCACAGATACGCAGTATTTT.

The rearrangement joins TRBV27 to TRBJ2-2; no firm D call. V lost 8 bases and J 5 bases, leaving 21 bases between the germline ends. The CDR3 extends over 16 amino acids. Germline V gene data show CDR1 as MNHEY and CDR2 as SMNVEV (reference sequence). Here the CDR3 reads CASSPAEAPITGELFF. The CDR3 DNA follows: TGTGCCAGCTCCCCCGCCGAGGCTCCTATTACCGGGGAGCTGTTTTTT.

This clone was detected once. This chain uses TRBV19 with TRBJ2-7; 11 nucleotides align to TRBD1. V gave up 4 bases and J gave up 3 bases; unmatched junction bases: 5. The CDR3 contains 15 residues. In germline, CDR1 is LNHDA, CDR2 SQIVND (reference sequence). The CDR3 DNA is TGTGCCAGTAGTAGCGGACAGGGGGCCTTCTACGAGCAGTACTTC. Protein sequence: CASSSGQGAFYEQYF. Complete variable domain (other parts from reference TRBV19 and TRBJ2-7): DGGITQSPKYLFRKEGQNVTLSCEQNLNHDAMYWYRQDPGQGLRLIYYSQIVNDFQKGDIAEGYSVSREKKESFPLTVTSAQKNPTAFYLCASSSGQGAFYEQYFGPGTRLTVT.

The V call is TRBV2, the J call TRBJ1-2; 7 bases are a match to TRBD1. The V segment lost 0 bases and the J segment 6 bases; nucleotides outside the gene matches: 10. Germline V gene data show CDR1 as SNHLY and CDR2 as FYNNEI. CDR3 length equals 16 residues. The CDR3 bases are TGTGCCAGCAGTGAAGCAGTGAGGGGGCGATGGGATGGCTACACCTTC. Protein sequence: CASSEAVRGRWDGYTF.

This clone was found once. The chain combines TRBV2 with TRBJ2-1, with 10 positions matching TRBD1. Germline CDR1 and CDR2: SNHLY and FYNNEI. Trimming at V came to 6 bases and at J to 6 bases, leaving 8 bases not matched to a gene. The CDR3 covers 15 residues. CDR3 sequence (DNA): TGTGCCAGCAGCTCGGGACAGGGGATAGGCAATGAGCAGTTCTTC. Residues: CASSSGQGIGNEQFF.